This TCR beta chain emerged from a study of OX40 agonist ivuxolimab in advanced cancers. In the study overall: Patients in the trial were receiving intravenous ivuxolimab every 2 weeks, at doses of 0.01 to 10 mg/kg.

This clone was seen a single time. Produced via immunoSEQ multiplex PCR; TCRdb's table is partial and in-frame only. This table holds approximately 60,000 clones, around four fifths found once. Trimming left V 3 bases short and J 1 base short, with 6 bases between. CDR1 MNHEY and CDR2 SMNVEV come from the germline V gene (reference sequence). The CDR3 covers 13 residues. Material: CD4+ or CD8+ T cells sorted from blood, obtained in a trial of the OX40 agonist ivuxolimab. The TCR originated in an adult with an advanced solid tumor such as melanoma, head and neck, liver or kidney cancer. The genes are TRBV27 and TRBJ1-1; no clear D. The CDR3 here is CASSFMGNTEAFF. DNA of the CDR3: TGTGCCAGCAGTTTCATGGGGAACACTGAAGCTTTCTTT.